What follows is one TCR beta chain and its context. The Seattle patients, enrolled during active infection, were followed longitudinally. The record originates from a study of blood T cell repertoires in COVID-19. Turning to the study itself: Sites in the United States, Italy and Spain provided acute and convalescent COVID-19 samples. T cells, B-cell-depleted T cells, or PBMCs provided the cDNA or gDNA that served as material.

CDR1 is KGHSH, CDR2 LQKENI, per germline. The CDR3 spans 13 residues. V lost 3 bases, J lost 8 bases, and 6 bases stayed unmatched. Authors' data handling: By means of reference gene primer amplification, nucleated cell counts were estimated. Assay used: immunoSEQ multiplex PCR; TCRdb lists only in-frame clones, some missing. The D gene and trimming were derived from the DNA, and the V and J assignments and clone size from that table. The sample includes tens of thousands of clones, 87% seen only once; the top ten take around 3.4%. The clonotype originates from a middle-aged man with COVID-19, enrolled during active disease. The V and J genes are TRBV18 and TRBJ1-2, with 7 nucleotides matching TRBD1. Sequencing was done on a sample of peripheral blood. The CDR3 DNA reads TGTGCCAGCTCACCGACAGGGTCTGACGGCTACACCTTC. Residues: CASSPTGSDGYTF.